One TCR beta chain is described in this entry. These data come from a study of blood T cell repertoires in COVID-19. TCRdb's copy holds only in-frame clones and misses some; the assay was immunoSEQ multiplex PCR. The table has a few hundred thousand clones, roughly 88% seen once. The CDR3 is made up of 13 amino acids. Germline-derived CDR1 and CDR2 are SEHNR and FQNEAQ (reference sequence). V was trimmed by 3 bases and J by 6 bases, leaving 11 bases between them. Material: PBMCs or T cells enriched from blood (not recorded which). The TCR originated in a woman between 18 and 30 years old who had been exposed to COVID-19. The chain uses TRBV7-9 and TRBJ1-1; weak D call: TRBD1 (5 bases). Written as DNA, the CDR3 is TGTGCCAGCAGCTTTCAGGGTTTGGCTGAAGCTTTCTTT. Protein product: CASSFQGLAEAFF.